This T cell receptor beta chain was captured in a study of Graves' ophthalmopathy and Graves' hyperthyroidism. The wider study: At the time of initial diagnosis and before any treatment, peripheral blood was collected. General study findings and limits: Ophthalmopathy could be told apart from stable hyperthyroidism by a 13-signature model (approximately 91% sensitivity, approximately 81% specificity).

The authors amplified TCR beta CDR3 regions from RNA transcripts. Second-round multiplex PCR followed a first-round RT-PCR using HTBI primers. TCRdb fed the multiplex PCR reads into MiXCR, producing one record per CDR3 protein. The repertoire consists of roughly 480,000 distinct CDR3 sequences, with around 14% occurring once and the leading ten covering 8% to 10%. This clonotype turned up a few times. The target antigen is unknown. CDR1 is SGDLS and CDR2 is YYNGEE in the germline V gene. The CDR3 length is 14 residues. After removal of 0 bases from V and 6 bases from J, the junction contained 6 bases not matched to a gene.

Material: blood. The chain recombines TRBV9 with TRBJ2-7; 7 bases match TRBD1. The TCR was taken from a woman aged 25 to 39 with Graves' ophthalmopathy. The CDR3 loop reads CASSVEGGPSEQYF. The DNA for the CDR3 is TGTGCCAGCAGCGTAGAAGGGGGCCCCAGCGAGCAGTACTTC.